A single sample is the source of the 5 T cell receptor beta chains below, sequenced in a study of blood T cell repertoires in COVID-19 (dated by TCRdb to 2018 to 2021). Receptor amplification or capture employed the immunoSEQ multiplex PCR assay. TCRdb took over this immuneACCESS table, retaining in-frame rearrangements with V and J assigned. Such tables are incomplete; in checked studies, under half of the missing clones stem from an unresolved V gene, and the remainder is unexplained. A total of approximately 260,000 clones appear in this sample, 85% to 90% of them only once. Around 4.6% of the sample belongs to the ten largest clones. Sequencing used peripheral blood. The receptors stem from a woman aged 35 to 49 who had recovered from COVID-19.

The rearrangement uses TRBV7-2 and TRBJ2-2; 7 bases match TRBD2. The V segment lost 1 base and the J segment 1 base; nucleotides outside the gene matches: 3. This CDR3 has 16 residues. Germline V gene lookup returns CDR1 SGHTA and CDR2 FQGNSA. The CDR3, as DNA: TGTGCCAGCAGCTTAGAGCGGGGTTGGAACACCGGGGAGCTGTTTTTT. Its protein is CASSLERGWNTGELFF.

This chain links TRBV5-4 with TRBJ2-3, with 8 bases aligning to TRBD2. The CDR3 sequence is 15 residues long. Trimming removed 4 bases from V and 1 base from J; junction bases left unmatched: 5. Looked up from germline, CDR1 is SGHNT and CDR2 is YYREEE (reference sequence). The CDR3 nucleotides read TGTGCCAGCAGCATCTTACTAGCGGGCACAGATACGCAGTATTTT. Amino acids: CASSILLAGTDTQYF. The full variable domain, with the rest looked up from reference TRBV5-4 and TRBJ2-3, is ETGVTQSPTHLIKTRGQQVTLRCSSQSGHNTVSWYQQALGQGPQFIFQYYREEENGRGNFPPRFSGLQFPNYSSELNVNALELDDSALYLCASSILLAGTDTQYFGPGTRLTVL.

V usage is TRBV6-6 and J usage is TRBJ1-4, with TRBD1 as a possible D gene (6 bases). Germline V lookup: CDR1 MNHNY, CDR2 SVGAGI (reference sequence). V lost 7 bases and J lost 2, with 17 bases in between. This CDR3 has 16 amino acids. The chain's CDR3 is CASTKLGTLTNEKLFF. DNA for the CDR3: TGTGCCAGCACAAAGCTCGGGACACTCACTAATGAAAAACTGTTTTTT.

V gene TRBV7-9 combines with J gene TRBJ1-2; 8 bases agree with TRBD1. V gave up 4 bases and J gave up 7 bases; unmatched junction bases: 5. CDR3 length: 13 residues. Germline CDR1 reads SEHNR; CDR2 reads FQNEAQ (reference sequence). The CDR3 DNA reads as TGTGCCAGCAGCTCGACAGGGGCCTTTGGCTACACCTTC. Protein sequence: CASSSTGAFGYTF.

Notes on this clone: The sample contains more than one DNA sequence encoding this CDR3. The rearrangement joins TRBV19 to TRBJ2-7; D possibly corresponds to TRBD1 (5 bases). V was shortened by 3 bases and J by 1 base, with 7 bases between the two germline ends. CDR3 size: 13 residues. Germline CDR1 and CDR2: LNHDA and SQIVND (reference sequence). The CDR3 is CASSMTASYEQYF. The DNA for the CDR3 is TGTGCCAGTAGTATGACAGCATCCTACGAGCAGTACTTC.